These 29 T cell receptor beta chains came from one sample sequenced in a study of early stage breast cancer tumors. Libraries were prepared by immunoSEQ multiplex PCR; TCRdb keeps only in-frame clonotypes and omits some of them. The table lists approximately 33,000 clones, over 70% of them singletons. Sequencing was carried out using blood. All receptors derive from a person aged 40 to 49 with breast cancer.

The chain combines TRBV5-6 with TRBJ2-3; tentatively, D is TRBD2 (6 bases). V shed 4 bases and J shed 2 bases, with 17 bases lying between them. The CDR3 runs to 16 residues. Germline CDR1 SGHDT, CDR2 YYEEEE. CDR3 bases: TGTGCCAGCAGCCCCCCGGGACTCCTTCCCACAGATACGCAGTATTTT. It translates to CASSPPGLLPTDTQYF.

Written as DNA, the CDR3 is TGTGCCAGCAGCTTATCTGGCGGGAGAGGGCAAGAGACCCAGTACTTC. It yields the protein CASSLSGGRGQETQYF. The chain uses TRBV11-2 and TRBJ2-5; TRBD2 matches 7 bases. This CDR3 comprises 16 residues. V shed 2 bases and J 2 bases; nucleotides not matched to a gene: 8. From germline, CDR1 is SGHAT and CDR2 FQNNGV.

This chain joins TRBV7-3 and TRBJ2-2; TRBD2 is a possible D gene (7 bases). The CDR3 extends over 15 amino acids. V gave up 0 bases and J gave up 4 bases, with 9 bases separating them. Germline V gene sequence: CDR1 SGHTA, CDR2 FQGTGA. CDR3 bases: TGTGCCAGCAGCTTAACTCGGGGGGCCACCGGGGAGCTGTTTTTT. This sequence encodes CASSLTRGATGELFF.

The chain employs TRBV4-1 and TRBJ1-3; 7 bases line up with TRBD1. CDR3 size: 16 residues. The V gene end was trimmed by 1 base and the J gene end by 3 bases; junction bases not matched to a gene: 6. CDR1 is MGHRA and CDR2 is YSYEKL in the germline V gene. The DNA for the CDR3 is TGCGCCAGCAGCCAAGGTCCCGGGACAGATGGAAACACCATATATTTT. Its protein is CASSQGPGTDGNTIYF.

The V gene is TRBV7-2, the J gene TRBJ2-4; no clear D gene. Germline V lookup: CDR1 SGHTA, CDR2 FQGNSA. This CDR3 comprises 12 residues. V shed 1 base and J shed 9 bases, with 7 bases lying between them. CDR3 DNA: TGTGCCAGCAGCTTAGGACCCGGCATTCAGTACTTC. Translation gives CASSLGPGIQYF.

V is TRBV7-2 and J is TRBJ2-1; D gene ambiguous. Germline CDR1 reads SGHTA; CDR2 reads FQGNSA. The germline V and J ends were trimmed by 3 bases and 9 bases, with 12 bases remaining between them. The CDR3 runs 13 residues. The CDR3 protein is CASSFPGVGEQFF. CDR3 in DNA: TGTGCCAGCAGCTTTCCCGGTGTGGGTGAGCAGTTCTTC. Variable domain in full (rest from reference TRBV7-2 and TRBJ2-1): GAGVSQSPSNKVTEKGKDVELRCDPISGHTALYWYRQSLGQGLEFLIYFQGNSAPDKSGLPSDRFSAERTGGSVSTLTIQRTQQEDSAVYLCASSFPGVGEQFFGPGTRLTVL.

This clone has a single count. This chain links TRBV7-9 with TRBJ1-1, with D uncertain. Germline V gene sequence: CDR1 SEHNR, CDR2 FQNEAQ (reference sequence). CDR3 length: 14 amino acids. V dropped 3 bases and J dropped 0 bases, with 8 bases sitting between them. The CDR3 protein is CASSLSGLNTEAFF. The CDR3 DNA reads TGTGCCAGCAGCTTGTCCGGGTTGAACACTGAAGCTTTCTTT.

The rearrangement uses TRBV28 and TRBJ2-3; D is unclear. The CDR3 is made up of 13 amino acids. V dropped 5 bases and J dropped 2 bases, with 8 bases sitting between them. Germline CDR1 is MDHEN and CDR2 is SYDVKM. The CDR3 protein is CASSRRVTDTQYF. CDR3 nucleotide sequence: TGTGCCAGCAGTCGAAGGGTCACAGATACGCAGTATTTT.

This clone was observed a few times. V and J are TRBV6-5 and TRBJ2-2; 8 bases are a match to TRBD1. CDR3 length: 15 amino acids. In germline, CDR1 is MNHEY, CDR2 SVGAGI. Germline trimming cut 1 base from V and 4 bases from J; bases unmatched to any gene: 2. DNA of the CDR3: TGTGCCAGCAGTTACTGGACAGGGTTCACCGGGGAGCTGTTTTTT. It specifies CASSYWTGFTGELFF.

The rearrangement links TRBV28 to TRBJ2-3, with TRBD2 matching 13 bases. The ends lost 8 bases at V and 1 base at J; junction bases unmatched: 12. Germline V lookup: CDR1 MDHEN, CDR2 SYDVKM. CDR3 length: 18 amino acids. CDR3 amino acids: CASLTGLAGPLGTDTQYF. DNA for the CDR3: TGTGCCAGCTTAACGGGACTAGCGGGGCCCCTCGGCACAGATACGCAGTATTTT.

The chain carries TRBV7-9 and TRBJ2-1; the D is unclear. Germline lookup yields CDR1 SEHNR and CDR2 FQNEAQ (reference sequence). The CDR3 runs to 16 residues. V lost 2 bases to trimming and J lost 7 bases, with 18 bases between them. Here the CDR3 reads CASSLYPAGDENEQFF. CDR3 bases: TGTGCCAGCAGCTTATATCCGGCCGGAGATGAGAATGAGCAGTTCTTC.

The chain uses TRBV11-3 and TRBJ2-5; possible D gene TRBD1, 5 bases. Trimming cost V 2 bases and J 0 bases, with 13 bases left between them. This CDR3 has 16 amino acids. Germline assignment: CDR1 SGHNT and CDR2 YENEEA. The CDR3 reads CASSLKMGLNQETQYF. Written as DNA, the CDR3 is TGTGCCAGCAGCTTAAAGATGGGGCTGAACCAAGAGACCCAGTACTTC.

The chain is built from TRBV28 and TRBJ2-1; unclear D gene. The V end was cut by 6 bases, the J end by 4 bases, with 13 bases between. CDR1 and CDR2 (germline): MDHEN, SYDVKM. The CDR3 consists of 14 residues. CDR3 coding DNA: TGTGCCAGCAGCCGATTAGACGGTTACAATGAGCAGTTCTTC. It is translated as CASSRLDGYNEQFF.

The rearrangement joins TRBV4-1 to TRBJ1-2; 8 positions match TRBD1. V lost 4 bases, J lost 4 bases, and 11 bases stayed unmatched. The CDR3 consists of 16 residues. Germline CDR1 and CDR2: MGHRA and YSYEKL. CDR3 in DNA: TGCGCCAGCAGCCTCGCGGGGGACAGGCCAGTCTATGGCTACACCTTC. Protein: CASSLAGDRPVYGYTF.

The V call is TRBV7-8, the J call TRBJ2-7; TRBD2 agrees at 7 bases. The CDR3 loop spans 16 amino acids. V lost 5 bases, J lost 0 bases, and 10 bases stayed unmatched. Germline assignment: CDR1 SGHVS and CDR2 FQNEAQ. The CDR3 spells CASSPPTSWRSYEQYF. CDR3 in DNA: TGTGCCAGCAGCCCCCCGACTAGCTGGCGCTCCTACGAGCAGTACTTC.

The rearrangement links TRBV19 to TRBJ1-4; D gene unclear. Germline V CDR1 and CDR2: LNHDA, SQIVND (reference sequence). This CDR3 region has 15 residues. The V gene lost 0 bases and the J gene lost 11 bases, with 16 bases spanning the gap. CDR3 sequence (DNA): TGTGCCAGTAGTATAGACGGTCCTCGAAGTGGGAAACTGTTTTTT. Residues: CASSIDGPRSGKLFF.

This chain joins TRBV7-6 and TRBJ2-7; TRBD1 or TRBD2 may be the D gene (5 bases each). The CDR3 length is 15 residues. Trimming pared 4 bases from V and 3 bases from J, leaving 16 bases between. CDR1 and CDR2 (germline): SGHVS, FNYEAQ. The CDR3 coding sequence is TGTGCCAGCAGCTCGGCTGCAGGGAGAGTCTACGAGCAGTACTTC. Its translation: CASSSAAGRVYEQYF.

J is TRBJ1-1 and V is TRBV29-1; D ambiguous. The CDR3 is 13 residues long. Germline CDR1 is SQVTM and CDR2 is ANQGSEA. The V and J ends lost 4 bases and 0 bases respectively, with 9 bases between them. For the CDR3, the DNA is TGCAGCGTTGCGCGCAGCATGAACACTGAAGCTTTCTTT. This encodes CSVARSMNTEAFF.

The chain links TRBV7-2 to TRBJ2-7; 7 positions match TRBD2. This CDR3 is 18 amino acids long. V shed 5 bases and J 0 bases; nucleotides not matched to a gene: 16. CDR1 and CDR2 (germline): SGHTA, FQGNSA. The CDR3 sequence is CASSASGRGLPFSYEQYF. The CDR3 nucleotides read TGTGCCAGCAGCGCATCGGGGAGGGGCCTACCATTCTCCTACGAGCAGTACTTC.

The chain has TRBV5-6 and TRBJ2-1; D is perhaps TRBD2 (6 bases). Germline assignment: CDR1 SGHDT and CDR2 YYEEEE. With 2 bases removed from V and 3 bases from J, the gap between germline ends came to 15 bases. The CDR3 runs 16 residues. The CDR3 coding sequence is TGTGCCAGCAGCTTTATTTCGGGAGTGCTCTACAATGAGCAGTTCTTC. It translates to CASSFISGVLYNEQFF.

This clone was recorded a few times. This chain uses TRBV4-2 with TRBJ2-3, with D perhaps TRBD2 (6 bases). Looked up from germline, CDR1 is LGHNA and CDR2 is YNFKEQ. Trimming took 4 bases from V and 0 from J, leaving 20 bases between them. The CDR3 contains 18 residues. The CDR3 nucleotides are TGTGCCAGCAGCCCCGGGGGAGTTCCGGGCGAGAGCACAGATACGCAGTATTTT. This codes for CASSPGGVPGESTDTQYF.

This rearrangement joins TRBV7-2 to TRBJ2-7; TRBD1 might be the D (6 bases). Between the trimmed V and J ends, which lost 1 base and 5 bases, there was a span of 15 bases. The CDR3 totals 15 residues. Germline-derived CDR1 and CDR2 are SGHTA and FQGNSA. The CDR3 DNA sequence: TGTGCCAGCAGCTTAGTGGGCGGATGGGGGCACGAGCAGTACTTC. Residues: CASSLVGGWGHEQYF.

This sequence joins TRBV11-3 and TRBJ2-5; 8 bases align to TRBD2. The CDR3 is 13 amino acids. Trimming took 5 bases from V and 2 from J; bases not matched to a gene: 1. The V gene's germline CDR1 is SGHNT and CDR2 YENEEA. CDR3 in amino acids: CASSPGGQETQYF. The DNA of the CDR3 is TGTGCCAGCAGCCCGGGGGGGCAAGAGACCCAGTACTTC.

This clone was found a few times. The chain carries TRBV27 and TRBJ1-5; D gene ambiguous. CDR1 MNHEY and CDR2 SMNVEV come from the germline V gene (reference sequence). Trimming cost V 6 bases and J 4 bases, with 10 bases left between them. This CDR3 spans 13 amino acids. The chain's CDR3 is CASSPGQNQPQHF. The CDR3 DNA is TGTGCCAGCAGCCCCGGGCAGAATCAGCCCCAGCATTTT.

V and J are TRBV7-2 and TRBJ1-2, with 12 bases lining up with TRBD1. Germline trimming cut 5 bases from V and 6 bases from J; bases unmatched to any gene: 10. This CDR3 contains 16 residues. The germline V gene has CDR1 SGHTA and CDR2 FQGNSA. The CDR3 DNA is TGTGCCAGCAGCCTCAACCCGGGACAGGGGGCAGATGGCTACACCTTC. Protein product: CASSLNPGQGADGYTF.

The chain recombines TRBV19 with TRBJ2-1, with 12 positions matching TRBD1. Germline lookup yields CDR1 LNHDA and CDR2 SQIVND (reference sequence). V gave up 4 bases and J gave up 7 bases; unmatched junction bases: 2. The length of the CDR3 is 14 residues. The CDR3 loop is CASSTGQGANEQFF. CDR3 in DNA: TGTGCCAGTAGTACGGGACAGGGGGCTAATGAGCAGTTCTTC.

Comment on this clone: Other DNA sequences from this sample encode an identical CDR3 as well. CDR3 residues: CASSASGSTDTQYF. DNA for the CDR3: TGTGCCAGCAGCGCTAGCGGGAGCACAGATACGCAGTATTTT. The chain links TRBV9 to TRBJ2-3; 8 nucleotides align to TRBD2. With V trimmed by 3 bases and J by 0 bases, 0 bases remained unmatched. Germline lookup yields CDR1 SGDLS and CDR2 YYNGEE. The CDR3 is made up of 14 amino acids.

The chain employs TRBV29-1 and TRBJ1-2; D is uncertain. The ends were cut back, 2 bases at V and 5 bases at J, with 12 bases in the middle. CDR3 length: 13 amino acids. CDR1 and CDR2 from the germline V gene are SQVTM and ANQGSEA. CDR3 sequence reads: CSVESGGSYGYTF. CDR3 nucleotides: TGCAGCGTTGAATCGGGAGGATCTTATGGCTACACCTTC.

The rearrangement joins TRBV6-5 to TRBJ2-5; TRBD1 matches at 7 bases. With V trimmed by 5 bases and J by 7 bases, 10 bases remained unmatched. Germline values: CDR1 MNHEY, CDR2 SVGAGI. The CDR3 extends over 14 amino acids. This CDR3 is CASSPSDRVGTQYF. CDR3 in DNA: TGTGCCAGCAGTCCCTCTGACAGGGTAGGGACCCAGTACTTC.